The 28 T cell receptor beta chains below come from one sample, sequenced in a study of CXCR3 chemokines and chemotherapy response in bladder cancer. TCRdb independently ran MiXCR on the PCR reads; one entry per CDR3 protein. This table holds 950 to 1,500 distinct CDR3 sequences, approximately 19% found once. Sampling was done from a patient whose treatment included neoadjuvant chemotherapy. The receptors shown here come from a human donor with bladder cancer that did not respond to neoadjuvant chemotherapy.

This clonotype came up many times. The chain couples TRBV12-3 or TRBV12-4 to TRBJ2-7; 7 positions match TRBD2. The CDR3 sequence is 15 residues long. V dropped 2 bases and J dropped 2; count of bases not matched to a gene: 6. The CDR3 spells CASSLFGGGAYEQYF. DNA of the CDR3: TGTGCCAGCAGTTTATTCGGCGGGGGAGCCTACGAGCAGTACTTC.

This clonotype is large. J is TRBJ1-1 and V is TRBV19; D is ambiguous. The CDR3 consists of 14 residues. V lost 1 base and J lost 1, with 7 bases in between. Germline CDR1 reads LNHDA; CDR2 reads SQIVND (reference sequence). The CDR3 loop is CASSIGSGNTEAFF. The CDR3 DNA follows: TGTGCCAGTAGTATAGGCTCCGGGAACACTGAAGCTTTCTTT.

On this clonotype: With a far larger clone one base away, a read error is the likely cause. The chain is built from TRBV10-3 and TRBJ2-3; 11 bases are shared with TRBD2. V was pared by 4 bases and J by 2 bases, with 2 bases of the junction left unmatched. The CDR3 sequence is 15 residues long. Germline V gene lookup returns CDR1 ENHRY and CDR2 SYGVKD. CDR3 amino acids: CAISGLAGSTDTQYF. The CDR3 DNA follows: TGTGCCATCAGTGGACTAGCGGGGTCCACAGATACGCAGTATTTT.

This clonotype was detected only once. One base separates it from a far larger clone, so it is likely a read error. The chain carries TRBV25-1 and TRBJ2-1, with D perhaps being TRBD1 or TRBD2 (5 bases each). The CDR3 is made up of 16 amino acids. V was trimmed by 2 bases and J by 2 bases, leaving 13 bases between them. CDR1 and CDR2 from the germline V gene are MGHDK and SYGVNS. The CDR3 sequence is CASSEGGGYTYNEQFF. Written as DNA, the CDR3 is TGTGCCAGCAGTGAAGGGGGTGGGTACACCTACAATGAGCAGTTCTTC.

The chain couples TRBV7-9 to TRBJ1-1, with D possibly TRBD1 on 6 matching bases. Deletions cut 5 bases from V and 3 bases from J, with 13 bases between. Germline V lookup: CDR1 SEHNR, CDR2 FQNEAQ (reference sequence). The CDR3 loop spans 14 amino acids. In DNA form, the CDR3 reads TGTGCCAGCAGCCCCCCGGGGGCGTACACTGAAGCTTTCTTT. Translated: CASSPPGAYTEAFF.

This clonotype is medium-sized (0.01 to 0.1%) in the sample. The chain combines TRBV12-3 or TRBV12-4 with TRBJ1-2; 9 positions match TRBD1. This CDR3 is built from 16 residues. Trimming removed 3 bases from V and 0 bases from J; junction bases left unmatched: 5. The CDR3 sequence: CASSLGTGYSNYGYTF. CDR3 nucleotide sequence: TGTGCCAGCAGTTTGGGGACAGGGTATTCTAACTATGGCTACACCTTC.

This clonotype was seen repeatedly, ten times or more. The chain has TRBV12-3 or TRBV12-4 and TRBJ1-5; 7 bases are a match to TRBD1. The CDR3 is 16 residues long. Trimming removed 5 bases from V and 1 base from J; junction bases left unmatched: 8. CDR3 sequence (DNA): TGTGCCAGCAGTAGACAGGCAGGGGGAAGCAATCAGCCCCAGCATTTT. Translation: CASSRQAGGSNQPQHF.

This clonotype ranks as medium-sized (0.01 to 0.1%). V usage is TRBV20-1 and J usage is TRBJ2-7; D may be TRBD2 (5 bases). Trimming removed 6 bases at V and 1 base at J, with 16 bases between. CDR3 length: 14 residues. Per germline, CDR1 DFQATT and CDR2 SNEGSKA (reference sequence). The CDR3 bases are TGCAGTGCCACTCTGACTCGGGGATCCTACGAGCAGTACTTC. It codes for CSATLTRGSYEQYF.

Ten or more counts support this clonotype. V gene TRBV30 combines with J gene TRBJ1-4; D gene unclear. CDR1 GTSNPN and CDR2 SVGIG come from the germline V gene (reference sequence). The CDR3 is 14 residues long. V lost 2 bases, J lost 0 bases, and 7 bases lay in between. The CDR3 spells CAWSLGSTNEKLFF. The DNA for the CDR3 is TGTGCCTGGAGTCTGGGGTCAACTAATGAAAAACTGTTTTTT.

This clonotype is termed large. The chain links TRBV19 to TRBJ1-1; TRBD1 matches at 8 bases. Germline V CDR1 and CDR2: LNHDA, SQIVND (reference sequence). The CDR3 is made up of 16 amino acids. The V gene end was trimmed by 5 bases and the J gene end by 1 base; junction bases not matched to a gene: 9. CDR3 amino acids: CASSRDRSVRNTEAFF. CDR3 sequence (DNA): TGTGCCAGTAGTCGGGACAGGTCGGTCCGGAACACTGAAGCTTTCTTT.

Within the sample, this clonotype is medium-sized (0.01 to 0.1%). V is TRBV20-1 and J is TRBJ1-5, with a tentative D call TRBD1 (6 bases). The germline V gene encodes CDR1 DFQATT and CDR2 SNEGSKA (reference sequence). This CDR3 spans 14 amino acids. Trimming removed 1 base at V and 3 bases at J, with 10 bases between. In nucleotides, the CDR3 is TGCAGTGCTAGAGCAGGGGTTGACAATCAGCCCCAGCATTTT. This sequence encodes CSARAGVDNQPQHF.

The chain couples TRBV6-2 or TRBV6-3 to TRBJ2-2; 10 bases map to TRBD2. Germline V gives CDR1 MNHEY, CDR2 SVGEGT. The CDR3 has 15 residues. Trimming took 6 bases from V and 6 from J; bases not matched to a gene: 7. The CDR3 sequence: CASRTSSGRAGELFF. Here the CDR3 DNA reads TGTGCCAGCAGGACCTCTAGCGGGAGAGCCGGGGAGCTGTTTTTT.

This clonotype has more than one count but fewer than ten. A read error is the likely source, as a far larger clone sits one nucleotide away. The rearrangement links TRBV6-5 to TRBJ2-7; 10 bases are a match to TRBD2. CDR1 and CDR2 (germline): MNHEY, SVGAGI. The CDR3 consists of 16 residues. The J segment lost 7 bases and the V segment lost 0 bases, leaving 9 bases of the junction unmatched. The chain's CDR3 is CASSYSRLAGEYEQYF. The CDR3 region has the DNA TGTGCCAGCAGTTACTCGAGGCTAGCGGGAGAGTATGAGCAGTACTTC.

In this sample, this clonotype turned up many times. The chain combines TRBV6-1 with TRBJ2-7; 9 bases match TRBD2. Trimming cost V 2 bases and J 3 bases; bases outside gene matches: 8. The CDR3 is 16 residues long. Germline CDR1 reads MNHNS; CDR2 reads SASEGT. The CDR3 reads CASSESRGSGSYEQYF. As DNA, the CDR3 is TGTGCCAGCAGTGAATCCCGGGGTAGCGGGAGCTACGAGCAGTACTTC.

By sample fraction, this clonotype is large. The chain is built from TRBV24-1 and TRBJ2-1; 7 bases agree with TRBD1. CDR3 size: 15 residues. Trimming at V came to 4 bases and at J to 7 bases, leaving 9 bases not matched to a gene. Looked up from germline, CDR1 is KGHDR and CDR2 is SFDVKD. The CDR3 loop is CATSESGGVGNEQFF. The CDR3 region has the DNA TGTGCCACCAGTGAGTCAGGGGGAGTTGGTAATGAGCAGTTCTTC.

This clonotype was detected many times. This chain joins TRBV19 and TRBJ2-7; D not certain. Germline CDR1 is LNHDA and CDR2 is SQIVND (reference sequence). CDR3 size: 13 residues. V lost 6 bases and J 0 bases, leaving 9 bases between the germline ends. CDR3: CASRDPASYEQYF. CDR3 in DNA: TGTGCCAGTAGAGACCCAGCCTCCTACGAGCAGTACTTC.

By proportion, this clonotype is medium-sized. V gene TRBV12-3 or TRBV12-4 combines with J gene TRBJ2-1; tentatively, D is TRBD1 (5 bases). The CDR3 sequence is 14 residues long. Trimming took 4 bases from V and 5 from J, leaving 12 bases between them. CDR3 in DNA: TGTGCCAGCAGTTCCACCAGGGCAAACAATGAGCAGTTCTTC. Protein: CASSSTRANNEQFF.

Within the sample, this clonotype is medium-sized. This rearrangement joins TRBV19 to TRBJ2-7; 7 bases are shared with TRBD1. The ends lost 4 bases at V and 2 bases at J; junction bases unmatched: 5. The CDR3 length is 14 residues. Germline V CDR1 and CDR2: LNHDA, SQIVND (reference sequence). CDR3 amino acids: CASSRRQGPYEQYF. In DNA, the CDR3 is TGTGCCAGTAGTAGAAGACAGGGCCCCTACGAGCAGTACTTC.

This clonotype was picked up many times. The chain is built from TRBV12-3 or TRBV12-4 and TRBJ2-5; D is possibly TRBD2 (6 bases). The CDR3 runs to 15 residues. The germline V and J ends were trimmed by 0 bases and 5 bases, with 13 bases remaining between them. DNA for the CDR3: TGTGCCAGCAGTTTAGCGCACGGGGCGGGGGAGACCCAGTACTTC. It is translated as CASSLAHGAGETQYF.

Many counts were recorded for this clonotype. The rearrangement uses TRBV20-1 and TRBJ2-7; D may be TRBD1 or TRBD2 (6 bases each). The CDR3 covers 13 residues. The V and J ends lost 0 bases and 5 bases respectively, with 11 bases between them. CDR1 DFQATT and CDR2 SNEGSKA come from the germline V gene (reference sequence). In nucleotides, the CDR3 is TGCAGTGCTAGAGATGTTGGGGGGCACGAGCAGTACTTC. Amino acids: CSARDVGGHEQYF.

This clonotype came up many times. The chain recombines TRBV11-2 with TRBJ1-3; D remains unclear. Germline values: CDR1 SGHAT, CDR2 FQNNGV. V was pared by 3 bases and J by 0 bases, with 15 bases between. This CDR3 is 17 amino acids long. The CDR3 coding sequence is TGTGCCAGCAGCTTGAATTTCGGGGAAGACTCTGGAAACACCATATATTTT. This gives the protein CASSLNFGEDSGNTIYF.

This clonotype was recorded at least ten times. The rearrangement joins TRBV30 to TRBJ1-1; no clear D gene. The length of the CDR3 is 11 residues. The V end was cut by 0 bases, the J end by 12 bases, with 11 bases between. The germline gives CDR1 GTSNPN, CDR2 SVGIG (reference sequence). The DNA of the CDR3 is TGTGCCTGGAGTGTACGAGGACGAACTTTCTTT. It encodes CAWSVRGRTFF.

By its share, this clonotype is medium-sized. This chain joins TRBV15 and TRBJ1-5; D is unresolved. CDR1 and CDR2 (germline): LNHNV, YYDKDF (reference sequence). The CDR3 runs 14 residues. V was clipped by 4 bases and J by 7 bases, with 14 bases between them. CDR3 in DNA: TGTGCCACCAGCACTCAGGAGAGCGGGCAGCCCCAGCATTTT. Its translation: CATSTQESGQPQHF.

This chain connects TRBV11-2 to TRBJ1-2; 8 positions match TRBD1. This CDR3 spans 14 amino acids. J gave up 1 base and V 5 bases, and 3 bases lay outside the gene matches. In germline, CDR1 is SGHAT, CDR2 FQNNGV. CDR3 loop: CASSEQGGNYGYTF. The CDR3, as DNA: TGTGCCAGCAGCGAACAGGGGGGTAACTATGGCTACACCTTC.

This clonotype is medium-sized by share. The chain has TRBV11-2 and TRBJ2-7; maybe TRBD2 (5 bases). Germline assignment: CDR1 SGHAT and CDR2 FQNNGV. Trimming cost V 5 bases and J 0 bases, with 11 bases left between them. The CDR3 spans 14 residues. The CDR3 reads CASSDRGRSYEQYF. The CDR3 nucleotides read TGTGCCAGCAGCGACCGGGGTCGCTCCTACGAGCAGTACTTC.

This clonotype was recorded many times. The chain employs TRBV27 and TRBJ2-3, with TRBD1 matching over 7 bases. V lost 9 bases and J lost 2; bases outside the gene matches: 5. Per germline, CDR1 MNHEY and CDR2 SMNVEV (reference sequence). The CDR3 consists of 13 residues. The CDR3 region is CASKEGATDTQYF. CDR3 DNA sequence: TGTGCCAGTAAAGAGGGGGCCACAGATACGCAGTATTTT.

This clonotype has a count of ten or more. The rearrangement uses TRBV20-1 and TRBJ2-1; perhaps TRBD2 as D (5 bases). V lost 0 bases, J lost 8 bases, and 11 bases lay in between. The CDR3 contains 13 residues. The germline gives CDR1 DFQATT, CDR2 SNEGSKA (reference sequence). The CDR3 coding sequence is TGCAGTGCTAGAGACCCCAGCGGACATGAGCAGTTCTTC. Translating gives CSARDPSGHEQFF.

This clonotype occurred a few times. The CDR3 loop is CSARVAGGQTGNEKLFF. The CDR3 bases are TGCAGTGCTAGAGTAGCCGGTGGCCAAACGGGAAATGAAAAACTGTTTTTT. The V gene is TRBV20-1, the J gene TRBJ1-4; no clear D gene. The CDR3 totals 17 residues. V was cut by 1 base and J by 5 bases, with 20 bases left in between. Looked up from germline, CDR1 is DFQATT and CDR2 is SNEGSKA (reference sequence).